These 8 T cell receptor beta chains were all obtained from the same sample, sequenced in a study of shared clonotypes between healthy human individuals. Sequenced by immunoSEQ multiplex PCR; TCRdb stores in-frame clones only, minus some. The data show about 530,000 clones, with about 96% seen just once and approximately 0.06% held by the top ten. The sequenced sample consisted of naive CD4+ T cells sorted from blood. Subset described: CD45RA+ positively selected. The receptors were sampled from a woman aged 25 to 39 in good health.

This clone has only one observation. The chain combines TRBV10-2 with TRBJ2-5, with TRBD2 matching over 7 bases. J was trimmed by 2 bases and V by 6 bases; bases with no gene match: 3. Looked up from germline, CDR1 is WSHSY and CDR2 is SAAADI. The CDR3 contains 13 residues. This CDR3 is CASRPSGQETQYF. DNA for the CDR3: TGCGCCAGCAGGCCTAGCGGACAAGAGACCCAGTACTTC.

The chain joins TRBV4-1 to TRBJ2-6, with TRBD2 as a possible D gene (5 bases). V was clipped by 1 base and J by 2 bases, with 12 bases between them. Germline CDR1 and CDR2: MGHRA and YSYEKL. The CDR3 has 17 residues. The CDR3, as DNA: TGCGCCAGCAGCCAAGTTGGTCGGCGGGCTGGGGCCAACGTCCTGACTTTC. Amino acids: CASSQVGRRAGANVLTF.

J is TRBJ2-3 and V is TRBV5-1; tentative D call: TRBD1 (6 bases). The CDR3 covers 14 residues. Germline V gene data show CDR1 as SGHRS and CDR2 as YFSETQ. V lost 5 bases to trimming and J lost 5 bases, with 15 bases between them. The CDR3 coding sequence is TGCGCCAGCAGTCACAAACAGGGAGAAGATACGCAGTATTTT. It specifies CASSHKQGEDTQYF.

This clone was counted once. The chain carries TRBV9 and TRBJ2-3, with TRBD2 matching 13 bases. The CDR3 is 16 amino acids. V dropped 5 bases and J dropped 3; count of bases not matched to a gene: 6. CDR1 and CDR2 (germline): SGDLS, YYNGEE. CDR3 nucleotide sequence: TGTGCCAGCAGTCCGGTGGGACTAGCGGGAACAGATACGCAGTATTTT. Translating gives CASSPVGLAGTDTQYF.

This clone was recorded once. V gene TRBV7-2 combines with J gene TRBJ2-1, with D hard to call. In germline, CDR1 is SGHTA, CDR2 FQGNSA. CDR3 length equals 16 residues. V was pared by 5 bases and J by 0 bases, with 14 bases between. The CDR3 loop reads CASSNPDWYSYNEQFF. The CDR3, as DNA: TGTGCCAGCAGCAACCCAGACTGGTACTCCTACAATGAGCAGTTCTTC.

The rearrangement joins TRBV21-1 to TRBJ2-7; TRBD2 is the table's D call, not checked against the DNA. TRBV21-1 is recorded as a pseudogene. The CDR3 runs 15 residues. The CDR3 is CASLPTSVAVCEQYF. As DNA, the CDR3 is TGTGCCAGCCTACCGACTAGCGTGGCCGTCTGCGAGCAGTACTTC.

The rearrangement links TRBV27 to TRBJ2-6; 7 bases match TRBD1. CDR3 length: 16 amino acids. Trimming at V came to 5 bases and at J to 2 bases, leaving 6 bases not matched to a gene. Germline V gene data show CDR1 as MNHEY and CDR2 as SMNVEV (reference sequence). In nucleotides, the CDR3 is TGTGCCAGCAGTCCTGATGACAGGGCTGGGGCCAACGTCCTGACTTTC. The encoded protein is CASSPDDRAGANVLTF.

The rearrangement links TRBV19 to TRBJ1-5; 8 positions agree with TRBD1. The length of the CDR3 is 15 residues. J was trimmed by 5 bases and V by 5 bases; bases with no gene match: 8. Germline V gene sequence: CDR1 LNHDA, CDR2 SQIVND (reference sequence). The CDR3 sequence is CASSPAGGLYQPQHF. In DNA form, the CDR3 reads TGTGCCAGTAGTCCTGCAGGGGGCTTGTATCAGCCCCAGCATTTT.